The TCR beta chain described here comes from a study of shared clonotypes between healthy human individuals (dated by TCRdb to about 2020). Concerning the study at large: A few men and two women, aged 18 to 49 years, made up the cohort. Between about 0.94 and 8.9 billion PBMCs per donor were obtained by leukapheresis. For each donor, three plates each were used for CD4 naive and CD4 memory, two plates were used for CD8 naive, and one plate was used for CD8 memory. The study deeply sequenced blood TCR repertoires of about 5 healthy adults to estimate repertoire size and the extent of clonotype sharing between individuals. Different laboratories and diverse techniques were used to prepare libraries and sequence TCR repertoires, to increase sequencing depth and limit assay-specific biases. The research as a whole found: Pairwise subsampling led to the expectation that sequencing depth would affect the degree of clonotype sharing among donors. Only blood was sampled, and tissue TCR repertoires likely differ from those in blood. The small number of donors limited the genetic and exposure-history diversity represented. Compared with non-shared clonotypes, clonotypes shared by all four sorted-subset donors had higher generation probabilities. Approximately 5% of naive CD4, around 3.6% of naive CD8, about 2.1% of memory CD4, and 0.35% to 0.4% of memory CD8 clonotypes were shared across several donors. Even with the large sequencing depth, rarefaction of the sorted-subset datasets indicated that sequencing was incomplete. Larger estimated clonotype richness was generally found for naive subsets than for memory subsets.

CD8 naive samples were obtained by positive selection for CCR7 among CD45RO-negative cells, yielding a CD45RA+CCR7+ population from which TemRA cells were excluded. Healthy HIV-negative adults with no recently reported acute infections or vaccinations were included as donors. Every donor was a Caucasian adult living in Nashville, Tennessee, USA. After blood collection by leukapheresis, PBMCs were isolated using Ficoll-Histopaque density gradient centrifugation and then cryopreserved in the vapor phase of liquid nitrogen. Analytical flow cytometry was used to check the purity and quantity of every magnetically sorted T cell population. Genomic DNA was isolated from each sorted fraction and quantified by UV absorbance on a Nanodrop 2000c. Using the deep immunoSEQ assay, TCR CDR3 regions were amplified from genomic DNA by multiplex PCR. For each cell subset, the extracted genomic DNA was distributed evenly across all wells of several immunoSEQ 96-well plates, and each plate served as one replicate. For sorted subsets, each replicate PCR was loaded with roughly 0.2 ug genomic DNA, equivalent to 30,000 or so T cell genomes. Purified libraries were quantified with a Qubit 3.0 fluorometer, sized on a Bioanalyzer 2100, and re-quantified with the KAPA Library Quantification kit. Each immunoSEQ 96-well plate was sequenced on its own single-read 150-cycle Illumina NextSeq 550 flow cell. The original methods were these. Because the immunoSEQ output included only junctional sequences and no quality scores, the filtering could not be the same as the filtering used for full-length reads. Sequences were annotated with PyIR, a Python wrapper for IgBLAST v1.9, using IMGT germline references to assign V/J genes and CDR3. Reads were filtered out if the reads had weak V/J assignments (E-value above 1e-6), no CDR3, stop codons, out-of-frame junctions, or ambiguous translated residues. A V3J clonotype was defined by an identical inferred V gene, J gene, and CDR3 amino acid sequence. Percentage overlap between repertoires was computed as shared unique clonotypes divided by the size of the smaller repertoire. Repertoire richness was assessed with RTK rarefaction, the Chao1 estimator, and Recon v2.1 estimates of unobserved clonotypes. Generation probabilities were computed with OLGA for all TCRbeta clonotypes obtained by the gDNA method from a handful of donors. TCRdb carries this immuneACCESS record with in-frame sequences only. Its versions omit some clonotypes, under half of them owing to an unresolved V gene in the studies checked, with the rest unexplained. V and J calls and clone size are given by that table; D and trimming were obtained from the DNA. For this sample there are about 680,000 clones; around 92% appear just once. The ten largest clones represent 20% to 25% of the sample.

Of note for this clone: The clone's antigen remains unknown. Within one base of it there is no much larger clone, and no base qualities were kept.

The CDR3 spans 16 residues, from the cysteine through the phenylalanine. The CDR3 DNA has 48 bases and is translated from base 1. CDR1 LNHDA and CDR2 SQIVND were looked up in the germline V gene (reference sequence). V drops 5 bases and J drops 1 base, leaving 17 bases in between. Sequenced sample: naive CD8+ T cells sorted from blood. The sample's cell subset or site label, decoded: CD45RA+CCR7+. Recombination linked TRBV19 to TRBJ1-1; the D gene assignment is ambiguous. This sequence was found in a man aged 25-40 years in good health. The DNA reads as follows: TGTGCCAGTAGTTCGTATGTTAAGGTGGAGAACACTGAAGCTTTCTTT. Its product reads: CASSSYVKVENTEAFF.